This TCR beta chain is from a study of a mutant IDH1 vaccine in newly diagnosed glioma. Study at large: Vaccination began 4-6 weeks post radiotherapy alone, or with temozolomide cycles. Most patients had received both radiotherapy and temozolomide, the prior options being radiotherapy, temozolomide, or both. The week-35 safety follow-up was V12, and the week-47 study end was V13.

Concerning this clone: The antigen is undetermined.

The repertoire was sequenced with immunoSEQ multiplex PCR; TCRdb's copy has only in-frame clones and lacks some. The data contain 30,000 to 35,000 clones, roughly 87% of them singletons. Time point of the sample: week 47, end of study. In the vaccine, a single dose held 300 ug of the mutant IDH1 20-mer peptide, along with topical imiquimod. The V gene lost 3 bases and the J gene lost 0 bases, with 9 bases spanning the gap. Germline V lookup: CDR1 LGHNA, CDR2 YSLEER. The CDR3 totals 16 residues. This TCR came from a man in his forties with glioma. The specimen was PBMCs, collected from a glioma patient whose treatment included an IDH1 peptide vaccine. The chain couples TRBV4-3 to TRBJ2-6; D is uncertain. CDR3 sequence reads: CASSQGEISGANVLTF. In nucleotides, the CDR3 is TGCGCCAGCAGCCAGGGTGAAATCTCTGGGGCCAACGTCCTGACTTTC.